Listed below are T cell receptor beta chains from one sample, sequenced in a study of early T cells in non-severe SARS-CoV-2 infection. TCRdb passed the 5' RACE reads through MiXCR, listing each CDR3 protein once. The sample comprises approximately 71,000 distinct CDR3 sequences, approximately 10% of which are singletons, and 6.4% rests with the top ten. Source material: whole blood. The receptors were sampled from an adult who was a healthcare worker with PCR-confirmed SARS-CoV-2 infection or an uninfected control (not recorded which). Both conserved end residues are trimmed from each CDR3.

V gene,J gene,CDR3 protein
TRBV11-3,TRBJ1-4,ASSFWATNEKLF
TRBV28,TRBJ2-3,ASRIRVTSLRGSNTQY
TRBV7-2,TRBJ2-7,ASSPKRGGSYEQY
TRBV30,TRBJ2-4,AWSPGLKNIQY
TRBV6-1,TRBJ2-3,ASSESSGSTDTQY
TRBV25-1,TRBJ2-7,ASSLAGRNEQY
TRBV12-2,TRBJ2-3,ASRLVGLTQTDTQY
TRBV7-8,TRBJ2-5,ASSLMAAETQY
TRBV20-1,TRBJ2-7,SARARENRGEQY
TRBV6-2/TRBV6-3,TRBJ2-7,ASGWPVGPPYEQY
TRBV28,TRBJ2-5,ASSHTLAGVQETQY
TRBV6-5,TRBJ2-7,ASSYSPLAGYKQY
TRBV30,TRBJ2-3,AWTVGIGASDTQY
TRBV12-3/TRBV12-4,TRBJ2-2,ASSFWQLNTGELF
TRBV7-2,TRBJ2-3,ASSFRWGSGDTQY
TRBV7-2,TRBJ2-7,ASSPLAASYEQY
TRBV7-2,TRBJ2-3,ASSASLATDTQY
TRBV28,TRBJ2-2,ASSLIATSSKGELF
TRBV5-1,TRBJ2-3,ASSLFGRAGDTQY
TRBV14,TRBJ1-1,ASSQVGITEAF
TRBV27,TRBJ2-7,ASRPADRPYEQY
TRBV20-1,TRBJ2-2,SAPVGGSLTGELF
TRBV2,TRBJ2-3,ASSETSAPSDTQY
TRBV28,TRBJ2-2,ASRGAGPGELF
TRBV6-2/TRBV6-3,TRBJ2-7,ASVEGTIIPYEQY
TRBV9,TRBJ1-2,ASSVDDSFYGYT
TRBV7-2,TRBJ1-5,ANSSLLGPQH
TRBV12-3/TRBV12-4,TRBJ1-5,ASSLTGGNQPQH
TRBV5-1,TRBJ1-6,ASTRGNEPFSPLH
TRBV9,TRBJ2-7,ASSASGEVSYEQY
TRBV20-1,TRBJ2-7,SASDQYYEQY
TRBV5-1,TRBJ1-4,ASTTSDSDEKLF
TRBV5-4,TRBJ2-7,ASSSTLHGGIYEQY
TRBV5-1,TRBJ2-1,ASSAGPSRADEQL
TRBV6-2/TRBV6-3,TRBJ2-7,ASSQSLAEPYEQY
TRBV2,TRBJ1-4,ASRQQGVKTEKLF
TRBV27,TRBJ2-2,ASSLTPLSDRTGELF
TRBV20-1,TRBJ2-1,SARDFLRGRATNEQF
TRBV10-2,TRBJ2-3,ASSEISGVSTDTQY
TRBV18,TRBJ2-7,ASSRGAAYEQY
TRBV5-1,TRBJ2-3,ASSLEGGRADTQY
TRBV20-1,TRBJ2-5,SARIASQETQY
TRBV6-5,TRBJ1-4,ASSPRGGGSTNEKLF
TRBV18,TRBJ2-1,ASSPPAARHNEQF
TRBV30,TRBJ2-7,AWSVRYGRGAGY
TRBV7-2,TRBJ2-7,ASSLGTRSYEQY
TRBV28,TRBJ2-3,ASSSGQGPADTQY
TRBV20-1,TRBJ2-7,SAGATVHEQY
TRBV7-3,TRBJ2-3,ASSNLLSTDTQY
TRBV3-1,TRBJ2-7,ASSQGLAGGYEQY
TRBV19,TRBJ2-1,ASSKSGPDHLSYNEQF